The subject of this entry is one TCR beta chain. In the authors' methods: Using reference gene primer amplification, nucleated cell counts were estimated. The protocol was immunoSEQ multiplex PCR, while the TCRdb copy is restricted to in-frame clones and leaves out a portion. Clone size and V and J calls were adopted from that table, with D and trimming inferred from the DNA. The table records a few hundred thousand clones, 89% of them present only once. The record originates from a study of blood T cell repertoires in COVID-19. Study-level information: Acute and convalescent COVID-19 samples came from the United States, Italy and Spain. In each case, the material was cDNA or gDNA derived from T cells, B-cell-depleted T cells, or PBMCs.

Germline V CDR1 and CDR2: SGHAT, FQDESV (reference sequence). The CDR3 contains 15 residues. Unmatched junction bases numbered 5, after V lost 5 bases and J lost 6 bases. Those enrolled in Seattle joined during active infection and were followed longitudinally afterward. The chain combines TRBV11-1 with TRBJ2-1, with 12 positions matching TRBD1. The source is a woman aged 25 to 39 with COVID-19, enrolled during active disease. The sample taken for sequencing was peripheral blood. DNA for the CDR3: TGTGCCAGCAGCCGGGACAGGGGGCGGGTCAATGAGCAGTTCTTC. It is translated as CASSRDRGRVNEQFF.